This T cell receptor (beta chain) was retrieved from a study of cytomegalovirus exposure and HLA in healthy donors. Findings and limits, study-wide: Reports described diagnosis of cytomegalovirus status by the classifier as highly specific and sensitive. Cytomegalovirus association was listed for 164 TCR beta chains. Some public TCRs appeared in many individuals, while most sequences were rare.

Separate from the roughly 710-subject first cohort, the roughly 120-subject validation cohort was the one that the donors belonged to. The protocol was immunoSEQ multiplex PCR, while the TCRdb copy is restricted to in-frame clones and leaves out a portion. Of roughly 150,000 clones listed, approximately 88% are singletons. Turning to this clone: Its antigen is unknown. Mismatch with germline at one junction end may stem from a read error.

The sequenced sample was PBMCs. This TCR was sampled from a man aged 25-45 years in good health and CMV-seropositive.

CDR3 DNA sequence: TGTGCCAGCAGTTACTCCGGGCAGGGGGTCTTC. Residues: CASSYSGQGVF. This chain connects TRBV6-6 to TRBJ2-7; 7 bases agree with TRBD1. Germline V gene data show CDR1 as MNHNY and CDR2 as SVGAGI (reference sequence). The CDR3 covers 11 residues.